The 26 T cell receptor beta chains presented below share a single source sample, sequenced in a study of blood T cell repertoires in COVID-19. The table came from immunoSEQ multiplex PCR; TCRdb's copy has only in-frame clones and leaves some out. The sample has 25,000 or so clones, roughly 80% seen once. Sequenced input: peripheral blood. The receptors originated from a human donor in a cohort sampled during active COVID-19.

This clone was picked up a small number of times. The chain has TRBV19 and TRBJ1-1, with D possibly TRBD1 on 6 matching bases. V was trimmed by 9 bases and J by 4 bases, leaving 18 bases between them. The CDR3 totals 14 residues. Germline loops: CDR1 LNHDA, CDR2 SQIVND (reference sequence). The CDR3 sequence is CASQMGGLGTEAFF. The DNA of the CDR3 is TGTGCCAGCCAAATGGGGGGGCTAGGCACTGAAGCTTTCTTT.

This rearrangement joins TRBV19 to TRBJ2-4; 8 nucleotides agree with TRBD2. J was trimmed by 14 bases and V by 0 bases; bases with no gene match: 3. Germline V gene lookup returns CDR1 LNHDA and CDR2 SQIVND (reference sequence). This CDR3 has 12 residues. CDR3 DNA: TGTGCCAGTAGTATAGACCGCGGGAGGAAGTACTTC. Amino acids: CASSIDRGRKYF.

CDR3 in DNA: TGTGCCAGCAGTTTAAGCGGGCTCGGGGAGCTGTTTTTT. Amino acid sequence: CASSLSGLGELFF. V gene TRBV12-3 or TRBV12-4 combines with J gene TRBJ2-2; a possible D gene is TRBD2 (6 bases). The CDR3 length is 13 residues. Trimming removed 2 bases at V and 7 bases at J, with 8 bases between.

V usage is TRBV6-1 and J usage is TRBJ2-2; the D is unclear. V dropped 2 bases and J dropped 1 base, with 11 bases sitting between them. Germline CDR1 and CDR2: MNHNS and SASEGT. The CDR3 runs to 16 residues. The CDR3 protein is CASSELGGWNTGELFF. The CDR3 DNA sequence: TGTGCCAGCAGTGAACTAGGTGGATGGAACACCGGGGAGCTGTTTTTT.

The chain is built from TRBV19 and TRBJ2-1; TRBD2 aligns across 10 bases. J lost 10 bases, V lost 7 bases, and 13 bases had no gene match. The germline gives CDR1 LNHDA, CDR2 SQIVND (reference sequence). The CDR3 covers 15 residues. The CDR3 DNA sequence: TGTGCCAGTAAGGGGATGGCTAGCGGGAGTCGGGAGCAGTTCTTC. Its protein is CASKGMASGSREQFF.

This clone was seen only once. The chain links TRBV4-3 to TRBJ2-1; perhaps TRBD1 as D (5 bases). CDR3 size: 13 residues. Trimming shortened V by 1 base and J by 6 bases, and 7 bases separated the two germline ends. The germline V gene has CDR1 LGHNA and CDR2 YSLEER. The CDR3 spells CASSQARANEQFF. CDR3 DNA sequence: TGCGCCAGCAGCCAAGCCAGGGCCAATGAGCAGTTCTTC.

The rearrangement uses TRBV9 and TRBJ2-3, with D hard to call. Germline-derived CDR1 and CDR2 are SGDLS and YYNGEE. CDR3 length: 13 amino acids. Deletions cut 3 bases from V and 0 bases from J, with 5 bases between. CDR3 DNA: TGTGCCAGCAGCGAGAGAAGCACAGATACGCAGTATTTT. This codes for CASSERSTDTQYF.

The chain employs TRBV19 and TRBJ1-3; D is possibly TRBD1 (6 bases). CDR1 and CDR2 (germline): LNHDA, SQIVND (reference sequence). Deletions cut 7 bases from V and 3 bases from J, with 13 bases between. CDR3 length: 14 residues. DNA of the CDR3: TGTGCCAGTACTCTGGGGGCATATGGAAACACCATATATTTT. It yields the protein CASTLGAYGNTIYF.

The chain links TRBV7-2 to TRBJ1-1; 7 nucleotides match TRBD1. The germline V gene has CDR1 SGHTA and CDR2 FQGNSA. This CDR3 has 13 amino acids. V gave up 5 bases and J gave up 5 bases; unmatched junction bases: 5. This CDR3 reads CASSNRGGTEAFF. DNA of the CDR3: TGTGCCAGCAGCAACAGGGGTGGTACTGAAGCTTTCTTT.

This chain links TRBV7-9 with TRBJ2-2; TRBD2 matches at 8 bases. This CDR3 has 14 amino acids. With V trimmed by 4 bases and J by 4 bases, 2 bases remained unmatched. CDR1 is SEHNR, CDR2 FQNEAQ, per germline (reference sequence). CDR3 DNA sequence: TGTGCCAGCAGCTCAAGCGGGGGCACCGGGGAGCTGTTTTTT. Amino acid sequence: CASSSSGGTGELFF. The full variable domain, in which reference TRBV7-9 and TRBJ2-2 provide the parts outside the CDR3, is DTGVSQNPRHKITKRGQNVTFRCDPISEHNRLYWYRQTLGQGPEFLTYFQNEAQLEKSRLLSDRFSAERPKGSFSTLEIQRTEQGDSAMYLCASSSSGGTGELFFGEGSRLTVL.

The rearrangement joins TRBV7-2 to TRBJ1-1; D is unclear. In germline, CDR1 is SGHTA, CDR2 FQGNSA. V lost 1 base and J lost 3, with 6 bases in between. The CDR3 contains 13 residues. CDR3 DNA: TGTGCCAGCAGCTTAGTCCCGGACACTGAAGCTTTCTTT. Its translation: CASSLVPDTEAFF.

V usage is TRBV5-4 and J usage is TRBJ1-1; tentatively, D is TRBD1 (6 bases). The CDR3 covers 13 residues. V was shortened by 4 bases and J by 5 bases, with 12 bases between the two germline ends. The germline gives CDR1 SGHNT, CDR2 YYREEE (reference sequence). CDR3 DNA: TGTGCCAGCAGCCAGACAGGTACGACTGAAGCTTTCTTT. Translation: CASSQTGTTEAFF.

This chain links TRBV28 with TRBJ2-7, with D uncertain. The germline gives CDR1 MDHEN, CDR2 SYDVKM. This CDR3 has 14 amino acids. V shed 3 bases and J shed 2 bases, with 11 bases lying between them. In DNA, the CDR3 is TGTGCCAGCAGTTTCCCCACAGCCACCTACGAGCAGTACTTC. Protein: CASSFPTATYEQYF. Full variable domain (outside the CDR3, taken from reference TRBV28 and TRBJ2-7): DVKVTQSSRYLVKRTGEKVFLECVQDMDHENMFWYRQDPGLGLRLIYFSYDVKMKEKGDIPEGYSVSREKKERFSLILESASTNQTSMYLCASSFPTATYEQYFGPGTRLTVT.

This clone was observed a few times. The chain has TRBV4-1 and TRBJ2-2; possible D gene TRBD1, 5 bases. With 5 bases removed from V and 1 base from J, the gap between germline ends came to 14 bases. Per the germline V gene, CDR1 is MGHRA and CDR2 is YSYEKL. The CDR3 consists of 16 residues. The CDR3 sequence is CASSKRTSQNTGELFF. CDR3 nucleotides: TGCGCCAGCAGCAAAAGGACATCACAGAACACCGGGGAGCTGTTTTTT.

The rearrangement joins TRBV20-1 to TRBJ1-2; D ambiguous. Germline V gene lookup returns CDR1 DFQATT and CDR2 SNEGSKA (reference sequence). V was trimmed by 3 bases and J by 6 bases, leaving 11 bases between them. This CDR3 is 12 amino acids long. CDR3 region: CSASVQTDGYTF. CDR3 DNA sequence: TGCAGTGCTAGTGTCCAGACTGATGGCTACACCTTC.

The V gene is TRBV6-5, the J gene TRBJ2-2; D is possibly TRBD1 (6 bases). The CDR3 has 15 residues. CDR1 and CDR2 (germline): MNHEY, SVGAGI. CDR3 sequence: CATGLMTSNTGELFF. The CDR3 DNA reads TGTGCAACAGGGCTAATGACCTCGAACACCGGGGAGCTGTTTTTT.

The V call is TRBV5-1, the J call TRBJ2-2; possibly TRBD2 for D (6 bases). Germline V lookup: CDR1 SGHRS, CDR2 YFSETQ. Between the trimmed V and J ends, which lost 9 bases and 6 bases, there was a span of 18 bases. CDR3 length: 14 amino acids. The CDR3 DNA sequence: TGCGCCACCTCGGAGGAGGGCACGGCCGGGGAGCTGTTTTTT. It translates to CATSEEGTAGELFF.

The chain couples TRBV10-3 to TRBJ2-1, with 7 bases lining up with TRBD2. The CDR3 length is 15 residues. CDR1 and CDR2 (germline): ENHRY, SYGVKD. J gave up 8 bases and V 8 bases, and 15 bases lay outside the gene matches. The CDR3 loop reads CAISHGHAGEYEQFF. In DNA form, the CDR3 reads TGTGCCATCTCACATGGGCATGCGGGAGAGTATGAGCAGTTCTTC.

This clone appeared once. This chain joins TRBV4-2 and TRBJ1-5; 9 bases are shared with TRBD1. The J segment lost 11 bases and the V segment lost 4 bases, leaving 12 bases of the junction unmatched. This CDR3 spans 15 amino acids. CDR1 is LGHNA, CDR2 YNFKEQ, per germline. The CDR3 protein is CASSRTGEGQGAQHF. CDR3 coding DNA: TGTGCCAGCAGCCGGACAGGGGAGGGTCAAGGGGCCCAGCATTTT.

V and J are TRBV27 and TRBJ2-7; TRBD1 matches 10 bases. The germline gives CDR1 MNHEY, CDR2 SMNVEV (reference sequence). With V trimmed by 4 bases and J by 2 bases, 5 bases remained unmatched. The CDR3 totals 15 residues. The CDR3: CASSYSGQGAYEQYF. For the CDR3, the DNA is TGTGCCAGCAGTTACTCTGGACAGGGGGCCTACGAGCAGTACTTC.

V gene TRBV9 combines with J gene TRBJ2-7, with 10 bases that match TRBD2. The germline V gene encodes CDR1 SGDLS and CDR2 YYNGEE. Unmatched junction bases numbered 4, after V lost 4 bases and J lost 3 bases. The length of the CDR3 is 14 residues. In DNA form, the CDR3 reads TGTGCCAGCAGCTCATCTAGCGGGAGCTACGAGCAGTACTTC. It translates to CASSSSSGSYEQYF.

The chain recombines TRBV7-2 with TRBJ2-7; 7 nucleotides align to TRBD2. This CDR3 comprises 15 residues. Germline trimming cut 1 base from V and 2 bases from J; bases unmatched to any gene: 5. Germline V gives CDR1 SGHTA, CDR2 FQGNSA. The CDR3 sequence is CASSLEGAGPYEQYF. The CDR3 DNA reads TGTGCCAGCAGCTTAGAAGGAGCGGGACCCTACGAGCAGTACTTC.

The chain joins TRBV5-1 to TRBJ2-7; 14 bases are shared with TRBD2. Germline V CDR1 and CDR2: SGHRS, YFSETQ. There are 14 residues in the CDR3. V trimming: 7 bases; J trimming: 4 bases; junction bases outside the gene matches: 4. The CDR3: CASSGTSGGYEQYF. CDR3 nucleotide sequence: TGCGCCAGCTCCGGGACTAGCGGGGGATACGAGCAGTACTTC.

DNA for the CDR3: TGTGCCAGCACCCTCAGGACAGGTGGCTACAATGAGCAGTTCTTC. Translated: CASTLRTGGYNEQFF. J is TRBJ2-1 and V is TRBV7-9, with 7 bases aligning to TRBD1. CDR3 length equals 15 residues. Germline trimming cut 7 bases from V and 3 bases from J; bases unmatched to any gene: 9. Germline lookup yields CDR1 SEHNR and CDR2 FQNEAQ (reference sequence).

The chain couples TRBV24-1 to TRBJ1-4; 7 nucleotides match TRBD1. The germline V gene encodes CDR1 KGHDR and CDR2 SFDVKD. This CDR3 is 14 amino acids long. With V trimmed by 8 bases and J by 8 bases, 10 bases remained unmatched. The CDR3 here is CATTLTGFVEKLFF. The CDR3 DNA follows: TGTGCCACCACCCTGACAGGGTTTGTAGAAAAACTGTTTTTT.

The rearrangement uses TRBV27 and TRBJ2-3; 9 bases align to TRBD2. V shed 2 bases, J shed 2 bases, and the junction held 2 bases outside the gene matches. Germline CDR1 and CDR2: MNHEY and SMNVEV (reference sequence). CDR3 length: 15 amino acids. The CDR3 bases are TGTGCCAGCAGTTTAGCGGGAGGGCTCACAGATACGCAGTATTTT. Protein sequence: CASSLAGGLTDTQYF.